These 10 T cell receptor beta chains came from one sample sequenced in a study of blood T cell repertoires in COVID-19 (dated by TCRdb to 2018 to 2021). Library generation was performed with the immunoSEQ multiplex PCR assay. TCRdb provides this immuneACCESS table in a form limited to in-frame rearrangements. Some clones are lacking; in checked studies, under half of them reflect an unresolved V gene, and why the rest are absent is not known. This sample has over 250,000 clones in its table, and roughly 85% of those were observed once. The ten largest clonotypes hold 4.5% to 5.5% of the sample. The source material was peripheral blood. The receptors shown here come from a man aged 45-65 years with active or convalescent COVID-19.

The chain uses TRBV10-3 and TRBJ2-5, with 8 bases aligning to TRBD2. Germline values: CDR1 ENHRY, CDR2 SYGVKD. After removal of 5 bases from V and 7 bases from J, the junction contained 6 bases not matched to a gene. The CDR3 is 13 amino acids. This CDR3 is CAISPGLGGTQYF. The CDR3 DNA follows: TGTGCCATCAGTCCGGGACTAGGGGGGACCCAGTACTTC.

This clone was counted at least ten times. V and J are TRBV5-6 and TRBJ2-7; D is ambiguous. The CDR3 covers 12 residues. Germline CDR1 and CDR2: SGHDT and YYEEEE. V was clipped by 0 bases and J by 2 bases, with 3 bases between them. This CDR3 reads CASSLDTYEQYF. CDR3 bases: TGTGCCAGCAGCTTGGATACCTACGAGCAGTACTTC. Combining the CDR3 with reference TRBV5-6 and TRBJ2-7 gives the whole variable domain DAGVTQSPTHLIKTRGQQVTLRCSPKSGHDTVSWYQQALGQGPQFIFQYYEEEERQRGNFPDRFSGHQFPNYSSELNVNALLLGDSALYLCASSLDTYEQYFGPGTRLTVT.

The V gene is TRBV4-2, the J gene TRBJ1-1, with a possible D match to TRBD1 (5 bases). The V end lost 1 base, the J end lost 5 bases, and 14 bases lay between the germline ends. CDR1 LGHNA and CDR2 YNFKEQ come from the germline V gene. The CDR3 covers 15 residues. The CDR3, as DNA: TGTGCCAGCAGCCAAGGGGAGGGGTCCCCAACTGAAGCTTTCTTT. Its translation is CASSQGEGSPTEAFF.

This chain links TRBV7-9 with TRBJ2-2; 9 nucleotides match TRBD2. The CDR3 has 16 residues. Per germline, CDR1 SEHNR and CDR2 FQNEAQ (reference sequence). The junction had 9 bases not matched to a gene; V was cut back by 4 bases and J by 6 bases. CDR3 region: CASSSVSSGTAGELFF. The CDR3 DNA is TGTGCCAGCAGCTCCGTATCTAGCGGGACAGCCGGGGAGCTGTTTTTT.

This clone was detected only once. As DNA, the CDR3 is TGTGCCACCAGCAGAGTACAGGGCTCCTACGAGCAGTACTTC. Translating it yields CATSRVQGSYEQYF. The chain couples TRBV15 to TRBJ2-7; a possible D gene is TRBD1 (6 bases). This CDR3 has 14 residues. Germline V gives CDR1 LNHNV, CDR2 YYDKDF (reference sequence). Trimming shortened V by 1 base and J by 0 bases, and 7 bases separated the two germline ends.

CDR3 coding DNA: TGTGCCAGCAGGTTTGACGGGAGCACAGATACGCAGTATTTT. This gives the protein CASRFDGSTDTQYF. The chain joins TRBV5-5 to TRBJ2-3, with D uncertain. The CDR3 has 14 amino acids. CDR1 is SGHKS and CDR2 is YYEKEE in the germline V gene (reference sequence). V was cut by 5 bases and J by 0 bases, with 10 bases left in between.

The CDR3: CASSPGLVKYF. In DNA, the CDR3 is TGTGCCAGCAGCCCGGGACTGGTGAAGTACTTC. The chain is built from TRBV7-8 and TRBJ2-5; TRBD2 is a possible D gene (6 bases). Germline CDR1 SGHVS, CDR2 FQNEAQ. Trimming left V 5 bases short and J 12 bases short, with 13 bases between. CDR3 length equals 11 residues.

The chain links TRBV7-9 to TRBJ1-1; D is undetermined. The germline V and J ends were trimmed by 5 bases and 1 base, with 8 bases remaining between them. This CDR3 comprises 13 residues. Germline V gene sequence: CDR1 SEHNR, CDR2 FQNEAQ (reference sequence). CDR3 residues: CASSPGSNTEAFF. In nucleotides, the CDR3 is TGTGCCAGCAGCCCGGGATCGAACACTGAAGCTTTCTTT.

The V gene is TRBV11-2, the J gene TRBJ2-5; TRBD2 matches at 12 bases. Germline lookup yields CDR1 SGHAT and CDR2 FQNNGV. This CDR3 is 19 amino acids long. The junction had 12 bases not matched to a gene; V was cut back by 1 base and J by 3 bases. CDR3 sequence reads: CASSLGLAGEAGPKETQYF. The CDR3 coding sequence is TGTGCCAGCAGCTTAGGACTAGCGGGAGAGGCGGGCCCCAAAGAGACCCAGTACTTC.

CDR3 bases: TGTGCCAGCAGCGCCCGCACCCCAGGGGGCGCGGGCACTGAAGCTTTCTTT. It codes for CASSARTPGGAGTEAFF. This chain joins TRBV3-1 (or the pseudogene TRBV3-2) and TRBJ1-1; 8 nucleotides align to TRBD1. The V gene end was trimmed by 5 bases and the J gene end by 4 bases; junction bases not matched to a gene: 15. This CDR3 region has 17 residues. From germline, CDR1 is LGHDT and CDR2 YNNKEL (reference sequence).